Following are 30 T cell receptor beta chains from one sample sequenced in a study of CD8 T cells in ankylosing spondylitis. Their antigen targets remain unknown. Study results and caveats: Within ankylosing spondylitis blood, a TCR beta motif made up of roughly eight highly homologous variants appeared to be characteristic.

TCRdb independently ran MiXCR on the 5' RACE reads; one entry per CDR3 protein. This table has about 450,000 distinct CDR3 sequences, about 25% appearing once. The sample comprised blood, either unsorted or a sorted T cell fraction (not recorded which). The receptors shown here come from a male donor with ankylosing spondylitis.

This clonotype was recorded a few times. The chain recombines TRBV29-1 with TRBJ1-1; 7 bases fit TRBD1. The germline V gene encodes CDR1 SQVTM and CDR2 ANQGSEA. V trimming: 5 bases; J trimming: 1 base; junction bases outside the gene matches: 7. This CDR3 spans 14 amino acids. The CDR3 DNA sequence: TGCAGCGTTCTTCGCCGGGACAGGAACACTGAAGCTTTCTTT. Its translation: CSVLRRDRNTEAFF. Filled out from reference TRBV29-1 and TRBJ1-1, the complete variable domain reads SAVISQKPSRDICQRGTSLTIQCQVDSQVTMMFWYRQQPGQSLTLIATANQGSEATYESGFVIDKFPISRPNLTFSTLTVSNMSPEDSSIYLCSVLRRDRNTEAFFGQGTRLTVV.

The chain couples TRBV4-2 to TRBJ2-3; D may be TRBD2 (5 bases). Deletions cut 4 bases from V and 3 bases from J, with 14 bases between. The CDR3 covers 15 residues. CDR1 is LGHNA and CDR2 is YNFKEQ in the germline V gene. The CDR3 DNA reads TGTGCCAGCAGCCCATCGGAAAAGCGGACAGATACGCAGTATTTT. Its translation is CASSPSEKRTDTQYF.

In DNA form, the CDR3 reads TGTGCCAGCAGCTTAGGGGGTCTTCATCAGCCCCAGCATTTT. It yields the protein CASSLGGLHQPQHF. This chain joins TRBV11-2 and TRBJ1-5, with D unclear. Germline V gives CDR1 SGHAT, CDR2 FQNNGV. There are 14 residues in the CDR3. V was trimmed by 1 base and J by 5 bases, leaving 9 bases between them.

The sample holds a few counts of this clonotype. The gene calls are TRBV11-2 and TRBJ2-1; D not certain. The CDR3 covers 13 residues. V was pared by 7 bases and J by 5 bases, with 12 bases between. Germline loops: CDR1 SGHAT, CDR2 FQNNGV. The DNA for the CDR3 is TGTGCCAGCATGAGAACCCTAAACAATGAGCAGTTCTTC. Its translation is CASMRTLNNEQFF.

V usage is TRBV25-1 and J usage is TRBJ2-7, with a tentative D call TRBD2 (5 bases). This CDR3 comprises 12 residues. Trimming pared 6 bases from V and 6 bases from J, leaving 12 bases between. Germline V gene lookup returns CDR1 MGHDK and CDR2 SYGVNS. The CDR3 region is CASSNSGVEQYF. Written as DNA, the CDR3 is TGTGCCAGCAGCAACTCCGGGGTCGAGCAGTACTTC.

The chain uses TRBV19 and TRBJ1-4; the D gene is possibly TRBD1 (6 bases). The germline gives CDR1 LNHDA, CDR2 SQIVND (reference sequence). This CDR3 has 15 residues. The V end was cut by 3 bases, the J end by 7 bases, with 15 bases between. CDR3 bases: TGTGCCAGTAGTATTGGACCCGGGACACTTGAAAAACTGTTTTTT. It codes for CASSIGPGTLEKLFF.

This clonotype was observed at least ten times. V gene TRBV7-9 combines with J gene TRBJ2-2; the D is unclear. The CDR3 totals 14 residues. Trimming removed 10 bases from V and 2 bases from J, with 14 bases in between. Germline-derived CDR1 and CDR2 are SEHNR and FQNEAQ (reference sequence). For the CDR3, the DNA is TGTGCCATCGAAAGGCTCTCCAACACCGGGGAGCTGTTTTTT. This encodes CAIERLSNTGELFF.

The chain couples TRBV5-1 to TRBJ2-7, with D perhaps matching TRBD1 (6 bases). CDR1 and CDR2 from the germline V gene are SGHRS and YFSETQ. CDR3 length equals 15 residues. Trimming removed 2 bases at V and 2 bases at J, with 14 bases between. The CDR3 region is CASSFGAGATYEQYF. The CDR3 DNA follows: TGCGCCAGCAGCTTTGGGGCAGGGGCGACCTACGAGCAGTACTTC.

This clonotype has a handful of counts. J is TRBJ2-2 and V is TRBV10-3; TRBD1 aligns across 8 bases. The germline V gene has CDR1 ENHRY and CDR2 SYGVKD. The CDR3 has 15 amino acids. The V segment lost 5 bases and the J segment 4 bases; nucleotides outside the gene matches: 6. For the CDR3, the DNA is TGTGCCATCAGTAAAGGACAGGGAAGCACCGGGGAGCTGTTTTTT. Amino acids: CAISKGQGSTGELFF.

This clonotype was counted a few times. J is TRBJ2-5 and V is TRBV14; a possible D gene is TRBD1 (5 bases). This CDR3 has 16 amino acids. V shed 2 bases and J shed 2 bases, with 15 bases lying between them. Germline loops: CDR1 SGHDN, CDR2 FVKESK. CDR3 region: CASSQRFSGKQETQYF. In DNA, the CDR3 is TGTGCCAGCAGCCAAAGGTTCTCAGGGAAACAAGAGACCCAGTACTTC.

This clonotype was seen a handful of times. The chain links TRBV11-1 to TRBJ2-2; 12 bases fit TRBD1. The ends lost 5 bases at V and 4 bases at J; junction bases unmatched: 11. Looked up from germline, CDR1 is SGHAT and CDR2 is FQDESV (reference sequence). The CDR3 runs 18 residues. CDR3 nucleotides: TGTGCCAGCAGCCGGTCCCGGGACAGGGGGCGTTCCACCGGGGAGCTGTTTTTT. Translating gives CASSRSRDRGRSTGELFF.

Only a few counts were recorded for this clonotype. The chain joins TRBV12-3 or TRBV12-4 to TRBJ2-5; D is possibly TRBD1 (5 bases). V was cut by 6 bases and J by 3 bases, with 8 bases left in between. There are 12 residues in the CDR3. CDR3 amino acids: CASRLREETQYF. The CDR3 DNA reads as TGTGCCAGCAGGCTCAGGGAAGAGACCCAGTACTTC.

The J gene is TRBJ1-4, the V gene TRBV5-1, with TRBD1 matching over 10 bases. The CDR3 spans 15 residues. Germline V gene sequence: CDR1 SGHRS, CDR2 YFSETQ. Losses at the gene ends were 3 bases for V and 5 bases for J; bases not matched to a gene: 4. The CDR3, as DNA: TGCGCCAGCAGCTCCCGGACAGGGGGGAATGAAAAACTGTTTTTT. It codes for CASSSRTGGNEKLFF.

The table lists this clonotype with a few counts. V gene TRBV3-1 combines with J gene TRBJ2-1; D unclear. This CDR3 comprises 13 residues. Germline CDR1 and CDR2: LGHDT and YNNKEL (reference sequence). V was pared by 2 bases and J by 5 bases, with 7 bases between. As DNA, the CDR3 is TGTGCCAGCAGCCAACTGTCCAACAATGAGCAGTTCTTC. Translating it yields CASSQLSNNEQFF.

This clonotype was recorded a few times. The chain has TRBV7-2 and TRBJ2-1; 9 bases are shared with TRBD2. Germline V gene sequence: CDR1 SGHTA, CDR2 FQGNSA. The V segment lost 0 bases and the J segment 4 bases; nucleotides outside the gene matches: 7. The CDR3 spans 17 residues. The CDR3 coding sequence is TGTGCCAGCAGCTTAGCGCGGACTAGCGTTTTGTACAATGAGCAGTTCTTC. Translation: CASSLARTSVLYNEQFF.

The chain is built from TRBV5-1 and TRBJ2-3; D is unresolved. CDR1 is SGHRS, CDR2 YFSETQ, per germline. Trimming took off 4 bases at V and 4 bases at J, with 16 bases between the two ends. CDR3 length: 15 residues. CDR3 in amino acids: CASSTTVPDSDTQYF. As DNA, the CDR3 is TGCGCCAGCAGCACAACGGTTCCCGATTCAGATACGCAGTATTTT. The full variable domain, in which reference TRBV5-1 and TRBJ2-3 provide the parts outside the CDR3, is KAGVTQTPRYLIKTRGQQVTLSCSPISGHRSVSWYQQTPGQGLQFLFEYFSETQRNKGNFPGRFSGRQFSNSRSEMNVSTLELGDSALYLCASSTTVPDSDTQYFGPGTRLTVL.

This clonotype has more than one count but fewer than ten. This rearrangement joins TRBV27 to TRBJ2-5; possibly TRBD1 for D (6 bases). The CDR3 consists of 12 residues. Germline CDR1 MNHEY, CDR2 SMNVEV (reference sequence). The V end lost 5 bases, the J end lost 7 bases, and 11 bases lay between the germline ends. The CDR3 loop is CASSLLGGTQYF. The CDR3, as DNA: TGTGCCAGCAGTCTCCTAGGGGGGACCCAGTACTTC.

The CDR3 sequence: CASSLVGGRYNEQFF. The CDR3 nucleotides read TGTGCCAGCAGTTTGGTTGGCGGGAGGTACAATGAGCAGTTCTTC. The rearrangement joins TRBV12-3 or TRBV12-4 to TRBJ2-1, with 8 bases aligning to TRBD2. With 3 bases clipped from V and 4 bases from J, the junction kept 5 bases outside the gene matches. The CDR3 is 15 amino acids.

The chain recombines TRBV2 with TRBJ1-5; 8 bases align to TRBD1. V shed 6 bases and J 6 bases; nucleotides not matched to a gene: 4. Germline CDR1 SNHLY, CDR2 FYNNEI. This CDR3 contains 13 residues. In DNA form, the CDR3 reads TGTGCCAGCAGCGTCGACAGGGGTCAGCCCCAGCATTTT. It is translated as CASSVDRGQPQHF. Full variable domain (missing parts from reference TRBV2 and TRBJ1-5): EPEVTQTPSHQVTQMGQEVILRCVPISNHLYFYWYRQILGQKVEFLVSFYNNEISEKSEIFDDQFSVERPDGSNFTLKIRSTKLEDSAMYFCASSVDRGQPQHFGDGTRLSIL.

The chain couples TRBV2 to TRBJ2-2; D is perhaps TRBD2 (5 bases). Deletions cut 8 bases from V and 6 bases from J, with 10 bases between. This CDR3 spans 12 amino acids. Germline loops: CDR1 SNHLY, CDR2 FYNNEI. CDR3 amino acids: CASGRGPGELFF. The DNA for the CDR3 is TGTGCCAGCGGGAGAGGTCCCGGGGAGCTGTTTTTT.

The CDR3 DNA reads TGTGCCAGCAGCTCAAGACTAGCGGGAGTGTACGAGCAGTACTTC. It specifies CASSSRLAGVYEQYF. J is TRBJ2-7 and V is TRBV13, with TRBD2 matching 12 bases. This CDR3 has 15 residues. V lost 4 bases, J lost 4 bases, and 5 bases stayed unmatched. The V gene's germline CDR1 is PRHDT and CDR2 FYEKMQ (reference sequence).

In its sample, this clonotype was seen once. The chain employs TRBV20-1 and TRBJ2-7; 11 bases align to TRBD2. The germline gives CDR1 DFQATT, CDR2 SNEGSKA (reference sequence). Trimming took 6 bases from V and 2 from J; bases not matched to a gene: 6. The CDR3 runs to 14 residues. Here the CDR3 reads CSAPIAGGPYEQYF. For the CDR3, the DNA is TGCAGTGCCCCCATAGCGGGAGGGCCCTACGAGCAGTACTTC.

This chain uses TRBV7-2 with TRBJ2-1; TRBD2 agrees at 16 bases. Unmatched junction bases numbered 5, after V lost 7 bases and J lost 8 bases. The CDR3 has 15 residues. Per the germline V gene, CDR1 is SGHTA and CDR2 is FQGNSA. CDR3 protein: CASTIGTSGRDEQFF. The CDR3 DNA is TGTGCCAGCACAATCGGGACTAGCGGGAGGGATGAGCAGTTCTTC.

This clonotype was seen at least ten times. The genes are TRBV12-3 or TRBV12-4 and TRBJ2-1; D is perhaps TRBD1 (6 bases). The length of the CDR3 is 12 residues. V was clipped by 6 bases and J by 8 bases, with 11 bases between them. CDR3 protein: CASSRGFDEQFF. The CDR3, as DNA: TGTGCCAGCAGCAGGGGATTTGATGAGCAGTTCTTC.

In its sample, this clonotype was seen a few times. V and J are TRBV12-3 or TRBV12-4 and TRBJ2-7; D is perhaps TRBD2 (5 bases). The V end was cut by 5 bases, the J end by 0 bases, with 14 bases between. This CDR3 contains 15 residues. The CDR3 DNA is TGTGCCAGCAGTCCGGTGGGGAGAAGCTCCTACGAGCAGTACGTC. Its translation is CASSPVGRSSYEQYV.

CDR3 nucleotide sequence: TGTGCCAGCAGTTTATTCAGAAGGGGGTCTGAAGCTTTCTTT. Translation gives CASSLFRRGSEAFF. J is TRBJ1-1 and V is TRBV12-3 or TRBV12-4, with D maybe TRBD1 (6 bases). CDR3 length equals 14 residues. Trimming shortened V by 2 bases and J by 6 bases, and 13 bases separated the two germline ends.

The CDR3 DNA reads TGTGCCAGCAGCTTAGAGTCTCAGGGGCCCTACGAGCAGTACTTC. It encodes CASSLESQGPYEQYF. This chain links TRBV7-2 with TRBJ2-7, with D possibly being TRBD1 (6 bases). This CDR3 region has 15 residues. CDR1 is SGHTA, CDR2 FQGNSA, per germline. V lost 1 base to trimming and J lost 2 bases, with 12 bases between them.

A note on this clonotype: One end of the junction is discordant with germline, which a read error may explain. This chain uses TRBV7-2 with TRBJ2-1; D gene unclear. The CDR3 totals 11 residues. CDR1 is SGHTA, CDR2 FQGNSA, per germline. The DNA of the CDR3 is TGTGCCAGCACCTTAAGGGATGAGCAGTTCTTC. It translates to CASTLRDEQFF.

This clonotype was seen a handful of times. The chain couples TRBV12-3 or TRBV12-4 to TRBJ2-2, with 10 nucleotides matching TRBD1. This CDR3 region has 15 residues. V was clipped by 4 bases and J by 7 bases; unmatched bases: 6. This CDR3 is CASSSRQGAVGELFF. CDR3 nucleotides: TGTGCCAGCAGTTCTAGACAGGGGGCGGTCGGGGAGCTGTTTTTT.

This clonotype was counted between two and nine times. The genes are TRBV7-8 and TRBJ1-3; 7 positions agree with TRBD1. Germline V gene data show CDR1 as SGHVS and CDR2 as FQNEAQ. The CDR3 has 14 amino acids. V dropped 5 bases and J dropped 4; count of bases not matched to a gene: 5. This chain's CDR3 is CASSPTDRGNTIYF. CDR3 nucleotide sequence: TGTGCCAGCAGCCCAACGGACAGGGGAAACACCATATATTTT.